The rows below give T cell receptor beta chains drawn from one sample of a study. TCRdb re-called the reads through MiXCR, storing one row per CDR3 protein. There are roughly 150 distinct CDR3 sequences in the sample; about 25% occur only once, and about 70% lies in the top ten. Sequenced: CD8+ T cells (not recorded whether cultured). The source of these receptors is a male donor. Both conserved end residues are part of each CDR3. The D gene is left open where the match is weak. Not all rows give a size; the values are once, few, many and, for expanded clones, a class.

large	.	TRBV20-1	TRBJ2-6	CSARGPSGANVLTF	TGCAGTGCTAGAGGGCCCTCTGGGGCCAACGTCCTGACTTTC
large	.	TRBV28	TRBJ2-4	CASRELGLAKNIQYF	TGTGCCAGCAGGGAGCTGGGTCTAGCCAAAAACATTCAGTACTTC
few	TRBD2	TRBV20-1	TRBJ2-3	CSARDNLAGDTDTQYF	TGCAGTGCTAGAGATAACCTAGCGGGGGACACAGATACGCAGTATTTT
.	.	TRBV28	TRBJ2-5	CASSLYKGIQETQYF	TGTGCCAGCAGCCTCTACAAGGGGATACAAGAGACCCAGTACTTC
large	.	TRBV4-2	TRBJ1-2	CASSQFQYFYGYTF	TGTGCCAGCAGCCAATTTCAGTACTTCTATGGCTACACCTTC
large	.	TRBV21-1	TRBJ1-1	CASSVPGQSNTEAFF	TGTGCCAGCAGCGTCCCGGGACAATCGAACACTGAAGCTTTCTTT
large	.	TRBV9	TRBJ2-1	CASSEEGQGRLSEQFF	TGTGCCAGCAGCGAAGAGGGTCAGGGCCGTCTCAGTGAGCAGTTCTTC
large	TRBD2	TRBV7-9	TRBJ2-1	CASSKGGTRGNEQFF	TGTGCCAGCAGCAAAGGGGGGACTAGGGGAAATGAGCAGTTCTTC
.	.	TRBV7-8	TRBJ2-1	CASSSPQGRLRGGYNEQFF	TGTGCCAGCAGCTCGCCCCAAGGGAGGCTTCGAGGGGGGTACAATGAGCAGTTCTTC
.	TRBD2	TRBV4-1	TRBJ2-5	CASSQNPGGQETQYF	TGCGCCAGCAGCCAAAATCCGGGGGGCCAAGAGACCCAGTACTTC
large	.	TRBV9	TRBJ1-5	CAIPGRGTANQPQHF	TGTGCCATCCCGGGCCGGGGGACTGCTAATCAGCCCCAGCATTTT
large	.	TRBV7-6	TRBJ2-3	CASSLVGGPADTQYF	TGTGCCAGCAGCTTAGTGGGGGGCCCGGCAGATACGCAGTATTTT
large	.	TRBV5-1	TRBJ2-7	CASSLVGLSYEQYF	TGCGCCAGCAGCTTGGTAGGGCTCTCCTACGAGCAGTACTTC
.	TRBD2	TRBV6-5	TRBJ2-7	CASGLGGESYEQYF	TGTGCCAGTGGTCTCGGGGGGGAATCCTACGAGCAGTACTTC
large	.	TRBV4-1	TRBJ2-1	CASSQDLGSGNEQFF	TGCGCCAGCAGCCAAGATCTCGGGTCCGGTAATGAGCAGTTCTTC
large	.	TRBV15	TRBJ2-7	CATSRSRAGAYEQYF	TGTGCCACCAGCAGATCTCGAGCGGGCGCCTACGAGCAGTACTTC
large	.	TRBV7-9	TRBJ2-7	CASSPKDTPYEQYF	TGTGCCAGCAGCCCAAAGGACACCCCCTACGAGCAGTACTTC
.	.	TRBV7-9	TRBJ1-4	CASSHRGLSEKLFF	TGTGCCAGCAGCCATAGGGGTTTGAGTGAAAAACTGTTTTTT
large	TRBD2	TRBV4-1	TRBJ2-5	CASSQERAGQETQYF	TGCGCCAGCAGCCAAGAGCGAGCGGGGCAAGAGACCCAGTACTTC
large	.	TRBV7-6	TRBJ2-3	CASSLAFRQRETDTQYF	TGTGCCAGCAGCTTAGCTTTTCGTCAGAGGGAGACAGATACGCAGTATTTT
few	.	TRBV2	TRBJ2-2	CASSIGGELFF	TGTGCCAGCAGTATAGGCGGGGAGCTGTTTTTT
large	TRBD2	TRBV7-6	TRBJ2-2	CASSRGLAANTGELFF	TGTGCCAGCAGCCGAGGACTAGCTGCGAACACCGGGGAGCTGTTTTTT
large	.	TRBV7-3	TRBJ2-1	CASSLGADNEQFF	TGTGCCAGCAGCTTAGGGGCAGACAATGAGCAGTTCTTC
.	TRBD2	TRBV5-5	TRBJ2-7	CASSAVAGGNYEQYF	TGTGCCAGCAGCGCTGTAGCGGGGGGGAACTACGAGCAGTACTTC
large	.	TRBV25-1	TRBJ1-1	CASSESTDTEAFF	TGTGCCAGCAGTGAATCCACAGACACTGAAGCTTTCTTT
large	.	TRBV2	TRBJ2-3	CASSPHRDFYTDTQYF	TGTGCCAGCAGTCCCCACCGGGACTTTTACACAGATACGCAGTATTTT
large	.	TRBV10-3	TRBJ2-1	CAISESSEQFF	TGTGCCATCAGTGAGTCGAGTGAGCAGTTCTTC
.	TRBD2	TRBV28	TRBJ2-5	CASSLLPARETQHF	TGTGCCAGCAGTTTATTGCCAGCGCGGGAGACCCAGCACTTC
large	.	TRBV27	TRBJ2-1	CASSLGSRNEQFF	TGTGCCAGCAGTTTGGGCAGCCGCAATGAGCAGTTCTTC
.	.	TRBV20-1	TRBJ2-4	CSARAQGSLAKNIQYF	TGCAGTGCTAGAGCTCAGGGGTCGTTAGCCAAAAACATTCAGTACTTC
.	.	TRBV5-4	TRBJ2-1	CAGSLAGSPNEQFF	TGTGCCGGCAGCTTGGCCGGGTCCCCTAATGAGCAGTTCTTC
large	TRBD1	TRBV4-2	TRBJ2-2	CASSGQGDTGELFF	TGTGCCAGCAGCGGACAGGGGGACACCGGGGAGCTGTTTTTT
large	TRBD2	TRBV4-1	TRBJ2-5	CASSQGIRLAGDQETQYF	TGCGCCAGCAGCCAAGGGATCCGGTTAGCGGGGGACCAAGAGACCCAGTACTTC
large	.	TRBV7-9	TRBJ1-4	CASSRRGLREKLFF	TGTGCCAGCAGCCGTAGGGGTTTGCGTGAAAAACTGTTTTTT